The entry that follows covers one T cell receptor beta chain sequence. The source of the sample is a study of technical replicates of blood from several donors. Profiling relied on immunoSEQ multiplex PCR, and the TCRdb table lists in-frame clones only, not all of them. Of tens of thousands of clones in the sample, roughly 95% were seen once. Germline loops: CDR1 SGHTA, CDR2 FQGNSA. The CDR3 sequence is 13 residues long. The V segment lost 6 bases and the J segment 5 bases; nucleotides outside the gene matches: 6. The chain couples TRBV7-2 to TRBJ2-5, with 7 bases identical to TRBD2. This receptor was identified in a human donor in good health. Some clones in this sample may be carry-over from other donors' samples. Sequencing input: PBMCs. The CDR3 bases are TGTGCCAGCAGAGATTGGGGGGGGGAGACCCAGTACTTC. Its translation: CASRDWGGETQYF.